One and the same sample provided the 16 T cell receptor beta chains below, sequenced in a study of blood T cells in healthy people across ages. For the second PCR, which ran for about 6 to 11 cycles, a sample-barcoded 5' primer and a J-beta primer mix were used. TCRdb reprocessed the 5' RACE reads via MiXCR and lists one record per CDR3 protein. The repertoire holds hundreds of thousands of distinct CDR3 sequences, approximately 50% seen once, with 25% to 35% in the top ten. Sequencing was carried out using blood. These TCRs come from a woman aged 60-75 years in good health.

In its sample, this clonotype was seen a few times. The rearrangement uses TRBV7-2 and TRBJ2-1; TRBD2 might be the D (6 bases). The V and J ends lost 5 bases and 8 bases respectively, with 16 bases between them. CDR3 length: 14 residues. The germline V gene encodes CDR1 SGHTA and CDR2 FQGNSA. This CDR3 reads CASSRDSPPDEQFF. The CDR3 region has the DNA TGTGCCAGCAGCCGGGACTCGCCCCCAGATGAGCAGTTCTTC.

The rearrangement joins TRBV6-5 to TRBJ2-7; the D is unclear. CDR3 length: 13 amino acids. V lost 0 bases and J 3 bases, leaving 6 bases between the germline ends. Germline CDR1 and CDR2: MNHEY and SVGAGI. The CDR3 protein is CASSYSDRYEQYF. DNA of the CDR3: TGTGCCAGCAGTTACTCTGACCGCTACGAGCAGTACTTC.

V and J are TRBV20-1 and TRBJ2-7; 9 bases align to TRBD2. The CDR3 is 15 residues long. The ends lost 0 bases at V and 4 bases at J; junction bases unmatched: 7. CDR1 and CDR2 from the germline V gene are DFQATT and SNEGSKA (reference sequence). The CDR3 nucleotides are TGCAGTGCTAGAGAGAGACTAGCGGAGGTTTACGAGCAGTACTTC. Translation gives CSARERLAEVYEQYF.

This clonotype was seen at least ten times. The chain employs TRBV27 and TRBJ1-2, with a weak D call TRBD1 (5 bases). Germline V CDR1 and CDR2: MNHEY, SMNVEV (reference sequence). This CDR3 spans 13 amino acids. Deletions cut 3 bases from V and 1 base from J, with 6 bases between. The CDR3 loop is CASSFGHNYGYTF. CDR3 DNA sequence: TGTGCCAGCAGTTTTGGACATAACTATGGCTACACCTTC.

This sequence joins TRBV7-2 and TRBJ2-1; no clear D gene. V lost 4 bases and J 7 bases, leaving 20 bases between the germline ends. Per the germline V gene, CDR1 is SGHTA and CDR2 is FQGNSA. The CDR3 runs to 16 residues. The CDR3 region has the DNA TGTGCCAGCAGCTCCCGGGCTAGTATGGCCCATAATGAGCAGTTCTTC. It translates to CASSSRASMAHNEQFF.

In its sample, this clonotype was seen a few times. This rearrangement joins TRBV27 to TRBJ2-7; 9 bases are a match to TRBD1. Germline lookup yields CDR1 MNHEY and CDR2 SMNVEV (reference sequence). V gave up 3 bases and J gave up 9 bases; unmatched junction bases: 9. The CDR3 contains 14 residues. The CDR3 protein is CASSFGTGSLGQYF. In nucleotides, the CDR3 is TGTGCCAGCAGTTTCGGGACAGGGTCCCTCGGGCAGTACTTC.

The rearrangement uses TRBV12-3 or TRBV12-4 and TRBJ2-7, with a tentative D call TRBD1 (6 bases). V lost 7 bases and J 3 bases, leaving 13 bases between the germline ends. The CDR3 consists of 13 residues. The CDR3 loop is CASNRAGFYEQYF. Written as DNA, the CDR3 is TGTGCCAGCAACAGGGCGGGTTTCTACGAGCAGTACTTC.

The CDR3 here is CASSLDADGYGYTF. The CDR3 region has the DNA TGCGCCAGCAGCTTGGATGCGGACGGCTATGGCTACACCTTC. This chain joins TRBV5-1 and TRBJ1-2, with D uncertain. Germline CDR1 SGHRS, CDR2 YFSETQ. The ends were cut back, 0 bases at V and 4 bases at J, with 10 bases in the middle. This CDR3 has 14 residues.

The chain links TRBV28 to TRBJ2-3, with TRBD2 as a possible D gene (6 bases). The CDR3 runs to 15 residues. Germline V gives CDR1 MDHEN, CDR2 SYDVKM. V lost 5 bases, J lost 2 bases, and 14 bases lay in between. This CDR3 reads CASSEAGYPTDTQYF. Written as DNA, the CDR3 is TGTGCCAGCAGTGAGGCGGGGTATCCCACAGATACGCAGTATTTT.

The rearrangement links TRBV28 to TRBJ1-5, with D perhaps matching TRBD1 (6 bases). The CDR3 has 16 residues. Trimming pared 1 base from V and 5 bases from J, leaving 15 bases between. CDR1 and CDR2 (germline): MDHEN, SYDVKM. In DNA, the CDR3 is TGTGCCAGCAGTTTATCCGGCAGGGGCAGACATCAGCCCCAGCATTTT. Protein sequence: CASSLSGRGRHQPQHF.

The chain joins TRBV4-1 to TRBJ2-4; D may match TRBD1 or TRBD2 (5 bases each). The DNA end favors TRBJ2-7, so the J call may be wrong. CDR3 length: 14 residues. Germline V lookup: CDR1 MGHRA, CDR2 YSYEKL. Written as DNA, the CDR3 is TGCGCCAGCAGCCAAGACGGGGCCAGTTCCGAGCAGTACTTC. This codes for CASSQDGASSEQYF.

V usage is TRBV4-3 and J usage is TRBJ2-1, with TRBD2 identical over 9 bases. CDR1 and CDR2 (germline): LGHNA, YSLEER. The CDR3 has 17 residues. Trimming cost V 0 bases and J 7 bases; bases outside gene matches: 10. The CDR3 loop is CASSQDPPGLARNEQFF. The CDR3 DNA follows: TGCGCCAGCAGCCAAGATCCCCCCGGACTAGCGAGGAATGAGCAGTTCTTC.

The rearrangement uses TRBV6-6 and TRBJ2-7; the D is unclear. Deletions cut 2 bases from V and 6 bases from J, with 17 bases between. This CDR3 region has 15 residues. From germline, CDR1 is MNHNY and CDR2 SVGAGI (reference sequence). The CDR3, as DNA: TGTGCCAGCAGTTACGCGAACGTCGAGTTTCTCGAGCAGTACTTC. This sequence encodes CASSYANVEFLEQYF.

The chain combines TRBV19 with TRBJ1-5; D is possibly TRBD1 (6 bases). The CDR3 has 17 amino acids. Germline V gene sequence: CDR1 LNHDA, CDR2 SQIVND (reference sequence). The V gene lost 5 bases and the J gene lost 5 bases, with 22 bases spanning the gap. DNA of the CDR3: TGTGCCAGTAGTCCCCTGGGTTCGGAAGGGGGATATCAGCCCCAGCATTTT. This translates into CASSPLGSEGGYQPQHF.

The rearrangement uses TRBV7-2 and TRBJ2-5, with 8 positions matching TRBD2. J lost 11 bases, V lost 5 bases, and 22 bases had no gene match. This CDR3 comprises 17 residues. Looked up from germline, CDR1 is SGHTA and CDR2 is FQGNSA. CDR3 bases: TGTGCCAGCAGCCGCAGCGGGGGCGGAGGGATTAGCGATGAGCAGTACTTC. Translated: CASSRSGGGGISDEQYF.

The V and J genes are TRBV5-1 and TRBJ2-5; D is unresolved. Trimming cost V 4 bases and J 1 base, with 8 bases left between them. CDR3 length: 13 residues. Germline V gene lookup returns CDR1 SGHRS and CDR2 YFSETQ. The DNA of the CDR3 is TGCGCCAGCAGCGAGGCCACCCAAGAGACCCAGTACTTC. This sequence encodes CASSEATQETQYF. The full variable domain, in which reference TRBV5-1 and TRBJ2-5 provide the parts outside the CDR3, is KAGVTQTPRYLIKTRGQQVTLSCSPISGHRSVSWYQQTPGQGLQFLFEYFSETQRNKGNFPGRFSGRQFSNSRSEMNVSTLELGDSALYLCASSEATQETQYFGPGTRLLVL.